This T cell receptor beta chain was recovered during a study of a mutant IDH1 vaccine in newly diagnosed glioma. Overall study context: Either 4-6 weeks after radiotherapy alone or alongside temozolomide, vaccination was begun. Receipt of radiotherapy, temozolomide, or both preceded the study, and most received both.

Time point meaning: week 35, safety follow-up. Every vaccination contained 300 ug of the mutant IDH1 20-mer peptide and was paired with topical imiquimod. Vaccination of patients was performed eight times, in weeks 1, 3, 5, 7, 11, 15, 19 and 23. Produced via immunoSEQ multiplex PCR; TCRdb's table is partial and in-frame only. Among around 40,000 clones, 75% to 90% were seen once, and the ten largest hold less than 2%. Whole-study results and caveats: No link was apparently found between pseudoprogression and changes in top peripheral T cell clonotypes.

Trimming removed 2 bases at V and 8 bases at J, with 6 bases between. This CDR3 region has 11 residues. Per germline, CDR1 LNHDA and CDR2 SQIVND (reference sequence). As regards this clone: Its cognate antigen is unknown.

Source: PBMCs, taken from a glioma patient whose treatment included an IDH1 peptide vaccine. The receptor was isolated from a man aged 40-49 years with glioma. The chain combines TRBV19 with TRBJ1-2; D remains unclear. The CDR3 reads CASSITNGYTF. The DNA of the CDR3 is TGTGCCAGTAGTATAACCAACGGCTACACCTTC.